Presented here are 7 T cell receptor beta chains from one specimen sequenced in a study of cytomegalovirus exposure and HLA in healthy donors. The PCR had 60 Vbeta and 13 Jbeta primers. Only in-frame clones appear in the TCRdb table, and some are missing; sequencing was by immunoSEQ multiplex PCR. The sample includes 150,000 to 200,000 clones, around 80% seen only once; the top ten take about 1.4%. The sequencing input was PBMCs. These receptors were obtained from a girl under 18 in good health and CMV-seropositive.

The chain combines TRBV7-9 with TRBJ1-4; TRBD1 is a possible D gene (6 bases). The CDR3 totals 15 residues. Germline CDR1 is SEHNR and CDR2 is FQNEAQ (reference sequence). V shed 3 bases and J shed 3 bases, with 11 bases lying between them. Written as DNA, the CDR3 is TGTGCCAGCAGCTTGTCACAGGGACCTAATGAAAAACTGTTTTTT. It yields the protein CASSLSQGPNEKLFF.

The rearrangement uses TRBV19 and TRBJ1-1; no reliable D call. Germline loops: CDR1 LNHDA, CDR2 SQIVND (reference sequence). This CDR3 region has 15 residues. V was cut by 3 bases and J by 3 bases, with 14 bases left in between. As DNA, the CDR3 is TGTGCCAGTAGTATTAACCCTAGTCCACACACTGAAGCTTTCTTT. Protein: CASSINPSPHTEAFF.

The chain joins TRBV14 to TRBJ1-2; a weak D match, TRBD1 (6 bases). Trimming stripped 5 bases from V and 10 bases from J, with 23 bases between. There are 15 residues in the CDR3. The germline CDR1 and CDR2 sequences are SGHDN and FVKESK. CDR3 bases: TGTGCCAGCAGCTTCCCAGGGGTAACCCAGGCTGACTACACCTTC. Its protein product is CASSFPGVTQADYTF.

This chain connects TRBV7-9 to TRBJ2-7; 8 nucleotides agree with TRBD2. Trimming cost V 5 bases and J 5 bases; bases outside gene matches: 5. From germline, CDR1 is SEHNR and CDR2 FQNEAQ (reference sequence). CDR3 length: 13 amino acids. The CDR3 coding sequence is TGTGCCAGCAGCGTGACTAGCGTTAACGAGCAGTACTTC. Translation: CASSVTSVNEQYF.

V usage is TRBV4-2 and J usage is TRBJ2-6; possible D gene TRBD2, 8 bases. Germline V CDR1 and CDR2: LGHNA, YNFKEQ. CDR3 length: 19 amino acids. Trimming left V 4 bases short and J 1 base short, with 20 bases between. CDR3 loop: CASSPGGASGLSGANVLTF. CDR3 nucleotides: TGTGCCAGCAGCCCAGGGGGGGCTAGCGGGTTGTCTGGGGCCAACGTCCTGACTTTC.

This clone occurred once. The rearrangement uses TRBV12-5 and TRBJ1-2, with D maybe TRBD1 (5 bases). Germline lookup yields CDR1 LGHNT and CDR2 FRNRAP. V lost 6 bases and J lost 6, with 23 bases in between. The CDR3 is 16 amino acids. CDR3 bases: TGTGCTAGTGGACTCGGCGCGACAGTTAGACACGATGGCTACACCTTC. Amino acid sequence: CASGLGATVRHDGYTF.

This clone was counted only a few times. The V gene is TRBV5-8, the J gene TRBJ2-3, with a weak D call TRBD2 (6 bases). Germline values: CDR1 SGHTS, CDR2 YDEGEE. CDR3 length: 14 residues. V gave up 4 bases and J gave up 1 base, with 10 bases separating them. CDR3 sequence: CASSPERGTDTQYF. The CDR3 DNA follows: TGTGCCAGCAGCCCTGAGCGGGGCACAGATACGCAGTATTTT.